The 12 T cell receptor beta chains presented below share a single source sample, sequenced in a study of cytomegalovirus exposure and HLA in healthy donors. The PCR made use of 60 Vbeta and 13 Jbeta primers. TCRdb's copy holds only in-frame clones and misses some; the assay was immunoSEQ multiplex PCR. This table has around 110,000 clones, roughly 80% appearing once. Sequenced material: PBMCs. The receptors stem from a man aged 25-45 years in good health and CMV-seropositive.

The CDR3 DNA is TGTGCCAGCAGTTTACCCATAACAGGGGCGAGCACTGAAGCTTTCTTT. Protein sequence: CASSLPITGASTEAFF. J is TRBJ1-1 and V is TRBV28; 7 positions agree with TRBD1. Per germline, CDR1 MDHEN and CDR2 SYDVKM. The CDR3 has 16 residues. Trimming removed 2 bases from V and 4 bases from J; junction bases left unmatched: 10.

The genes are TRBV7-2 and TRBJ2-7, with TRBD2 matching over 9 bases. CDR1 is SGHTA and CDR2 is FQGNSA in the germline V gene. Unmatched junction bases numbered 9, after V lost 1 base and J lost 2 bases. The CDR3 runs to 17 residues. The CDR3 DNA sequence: TGTGCCAGCAGCTTAGTACCCCTAGCGGGAATCACCTACGAGCAGTACGTC. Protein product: CASSLVPLAGITYEQYV.

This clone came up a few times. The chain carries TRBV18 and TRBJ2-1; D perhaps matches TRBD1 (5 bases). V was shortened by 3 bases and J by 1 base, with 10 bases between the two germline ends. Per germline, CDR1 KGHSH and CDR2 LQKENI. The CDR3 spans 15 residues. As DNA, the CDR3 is TGTGCCAGCTCACCTGGAAAGGGGTCCTACAATGAGCAGTTCTTC. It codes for CASSPGKGSYNEQFF.

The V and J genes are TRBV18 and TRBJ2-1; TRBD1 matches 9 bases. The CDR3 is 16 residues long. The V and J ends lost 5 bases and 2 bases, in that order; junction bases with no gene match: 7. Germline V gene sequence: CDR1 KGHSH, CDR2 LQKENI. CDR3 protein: CASSDGQGTPYNEQFF. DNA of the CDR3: TGTGCCAGCTCAGATGGACAGGGGACCCCCTACAATGAGCAGTTCTTC.

The CDR3 sequence: CASSIMGADEQYF. The CDR3 region has the DNA TGTGCCAGTAGTATTATGGGGGCCGACGAGCAGTACTTC. V usage is TRBV19 and J usage is TRBJ2-7; tentative D call: TRBD1 (6 bases). This CDR3 has 13 amino acids. The germline V gene encodes CDR1 LNHDA and CDR2 SQIVND (reference sequence). V was pared by 3 bases and J by 5 bases, with 11 bases between. The full variable domain, with the rest looked up from reference TRBV19 and TRBJ2-7, is DGGITQSPKYLFRKEGQNVTLSCEQNLNHDAMYWYRQDPGQGLRLIYYSQIVNDFQKGDIAEGYSVSREKKESFPLTVTSAQKNPTAFYLCASSIMGADEQYFGPGTRLTVT.

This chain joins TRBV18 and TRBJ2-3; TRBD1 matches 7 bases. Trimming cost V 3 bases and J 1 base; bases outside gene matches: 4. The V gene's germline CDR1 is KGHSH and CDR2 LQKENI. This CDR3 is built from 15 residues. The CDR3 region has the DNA TGTGCCAGCTCACCGAACAGGGGAGGCACAGATACGCAGTATTTT. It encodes CASSPNRGGTDTQYF.

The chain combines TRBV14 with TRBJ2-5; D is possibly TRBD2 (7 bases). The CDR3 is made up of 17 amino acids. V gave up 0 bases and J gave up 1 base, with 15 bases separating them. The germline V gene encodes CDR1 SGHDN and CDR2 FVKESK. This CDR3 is CASSQEVGGVIQETQYF. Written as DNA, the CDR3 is TGTGCCAGCAGCCAAGAAGTAGGGGGGGTCATCCAAGAGACCCAGTACTTC.

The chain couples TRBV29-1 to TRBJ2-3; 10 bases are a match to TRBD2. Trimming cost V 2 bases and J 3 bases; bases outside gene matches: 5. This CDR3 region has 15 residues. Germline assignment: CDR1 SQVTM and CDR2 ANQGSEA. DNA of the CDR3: TGCAGCGTTGAAAATGGAGCGGGGGGGACAGATACGCAGTATTTT. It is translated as CSVENGAGGTDTQYF.

The CDR3 DNA sequence: TGTGCCAGCACCATGGGACTAGCGGGGGGCCAAGAGACCCAGTACTTC. Protein product: CASTMGLAGGQETQYF. The rearrangement uses TRBV6-6 and TRBJ2-5; 15 bases align to TRBD2. Unmatched junction bases numbered 4, after V lost 7 bases and J lost 1 base. Germline CDR1 MNHNY, CDR2 SVGAGI (reference sequence). There are 16 residues in the CDR3.

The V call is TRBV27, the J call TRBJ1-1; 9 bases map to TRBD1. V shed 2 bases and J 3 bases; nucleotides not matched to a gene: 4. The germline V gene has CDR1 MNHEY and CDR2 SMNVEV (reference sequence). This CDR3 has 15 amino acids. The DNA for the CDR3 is TGTGCCAGCAGTTTAACAGGGGGCTTGGACACTGAAGCTTTCTTT. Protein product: CASSLTGGLDTEAFF.

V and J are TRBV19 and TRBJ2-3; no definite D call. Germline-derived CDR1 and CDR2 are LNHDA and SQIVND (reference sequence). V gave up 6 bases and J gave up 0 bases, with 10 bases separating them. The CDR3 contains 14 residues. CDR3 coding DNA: TGTGCCAGTAGAGAACAGTCTAGCACAGATACGCAGTATTTT. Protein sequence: CASREQSSTDTQYF.

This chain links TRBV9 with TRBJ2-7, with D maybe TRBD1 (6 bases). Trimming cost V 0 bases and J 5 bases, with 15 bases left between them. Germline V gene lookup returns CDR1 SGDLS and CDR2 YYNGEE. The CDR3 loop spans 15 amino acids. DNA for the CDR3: TGTGCCAGCAGCGTAGTGGGGGCAGGTTTACACGAGCAGTACGTC. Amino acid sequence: CASSVVGAGLHEQYV.